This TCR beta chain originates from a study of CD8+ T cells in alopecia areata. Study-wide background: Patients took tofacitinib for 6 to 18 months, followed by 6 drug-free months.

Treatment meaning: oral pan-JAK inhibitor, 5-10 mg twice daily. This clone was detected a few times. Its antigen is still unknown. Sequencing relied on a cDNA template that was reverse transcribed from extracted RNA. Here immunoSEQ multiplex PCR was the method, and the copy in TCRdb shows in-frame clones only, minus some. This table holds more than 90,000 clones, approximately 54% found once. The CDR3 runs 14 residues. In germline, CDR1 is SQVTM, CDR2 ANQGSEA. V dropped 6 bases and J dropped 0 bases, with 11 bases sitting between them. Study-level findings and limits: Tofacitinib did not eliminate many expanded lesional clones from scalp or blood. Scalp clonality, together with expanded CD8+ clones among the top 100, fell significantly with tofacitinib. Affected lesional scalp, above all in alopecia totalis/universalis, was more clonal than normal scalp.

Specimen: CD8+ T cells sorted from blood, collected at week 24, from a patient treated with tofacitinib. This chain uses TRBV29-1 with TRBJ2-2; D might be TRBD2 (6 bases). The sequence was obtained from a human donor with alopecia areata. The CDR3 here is CSVAGGANTGELFF. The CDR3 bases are TGCAGCGTGGCCGGAGGGGCGAACACCGGGGAGCTGTTTTTT.